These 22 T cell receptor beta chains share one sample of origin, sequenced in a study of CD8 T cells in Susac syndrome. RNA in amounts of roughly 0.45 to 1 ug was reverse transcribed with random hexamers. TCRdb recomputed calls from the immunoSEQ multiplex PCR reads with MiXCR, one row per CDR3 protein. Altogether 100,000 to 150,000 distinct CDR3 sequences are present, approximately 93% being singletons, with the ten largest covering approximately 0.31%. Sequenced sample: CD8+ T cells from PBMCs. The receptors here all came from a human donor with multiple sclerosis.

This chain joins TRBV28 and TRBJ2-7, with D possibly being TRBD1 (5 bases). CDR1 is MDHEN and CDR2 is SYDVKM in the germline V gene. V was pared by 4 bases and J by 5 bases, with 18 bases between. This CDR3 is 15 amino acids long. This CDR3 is CASSSGHTRVDEQYF. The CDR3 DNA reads TGTGCCAGCAGTTCCGGACACACCAGGGTTGACGAGCAGTACTTC.

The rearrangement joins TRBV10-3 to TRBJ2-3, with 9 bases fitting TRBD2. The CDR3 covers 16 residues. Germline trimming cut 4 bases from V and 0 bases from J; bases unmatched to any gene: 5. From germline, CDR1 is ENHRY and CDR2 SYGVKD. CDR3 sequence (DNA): TGTGCCATCAGTGTCTCCAGCGGGAGGAGCACAGATACGCAGTATTTT. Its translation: CAISVSSGRSTDTQYF.

CDR3 in amino acids: CASSSTGDPGTDTQYF. The CDR3 DNA follows: TGTGCCAGCAGCAGTACAGGGGACCCCGGCACAGATACGCAGTATTTT. The V call is TRBV11-3, the J call TRBJ2-3, with 7 bases fitting TRBD1. Germline loops: CDR1 SGHNT, CDR2 YENEEA. With 5 bases clipped from V and 1 base from J, the junction kept 9 bases outside the gene matches. CDR3 length: 16 amino acids.

In DNA form, the CDR3 reads TGTGCCAGCAGTGAATTAGCCTCCTACAATGAGCAGTTCTTC. Translation: CASSELASYNEQFF. This rearrangement joins TRBV6-1 to TRBJ2-1; no clear D. The CDR3 runs to 14 residues. CDR1 is MNHNS, CDR2 SASEGT, per germline. Trimming shortened V by 2 bases and J by 0 bases, and 5 bases separated the two germline ends.

The chain's CDR3 is CASRRQGERNSPLHF. CDR3 nucleotides: TGTGCCAGCAGGAGACAGGGTGAAAGAAATTCACCCCTCCACTTT. The chain couples TRBV6-5 to TRBJ1-6, with 7 bases fitting TRBD1. V was pared by 6 bases and J by 7 bases, with 9 bases of the junction left unmatched. CDR3 length equals 15 residues. Germline assignment: CDR1 MNHEY and CDR2 SVGAGI.

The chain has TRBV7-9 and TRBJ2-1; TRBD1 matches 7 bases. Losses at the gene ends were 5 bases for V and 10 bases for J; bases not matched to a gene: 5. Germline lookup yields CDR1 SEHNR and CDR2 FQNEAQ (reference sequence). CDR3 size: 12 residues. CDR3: CASSLDRREQFF. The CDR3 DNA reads TGTGCCAGCAGCCTGGACAGGAGGGAGCAGTTCTTC.

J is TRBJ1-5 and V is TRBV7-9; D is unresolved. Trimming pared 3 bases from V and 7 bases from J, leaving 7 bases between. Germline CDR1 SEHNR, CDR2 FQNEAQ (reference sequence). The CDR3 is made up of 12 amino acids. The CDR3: CASSLDRQPQHF. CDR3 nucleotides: TGTGCCAGCAGCTTGGACCGGCAGCCCCAGCATTTT.

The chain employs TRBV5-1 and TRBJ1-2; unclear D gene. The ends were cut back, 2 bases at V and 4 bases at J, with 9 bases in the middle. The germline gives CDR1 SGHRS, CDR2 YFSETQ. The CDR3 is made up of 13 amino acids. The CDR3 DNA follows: TGCGCCAGCAGCTTCGAAGCCTCCTATGGCTACACCTTC. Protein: CASSFEASYGYTF. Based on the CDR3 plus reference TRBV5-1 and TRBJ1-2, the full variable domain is KAGVTQTPRYLIKTRGQQVTLSCSPISGHRSVSWYQQTPGQGLQFLFEYFSETQRNKGNFPGRFSGRQFSNSRSEMNVSTLELGDSALYLCASSFEASYGYTFGSGTRLTVV.

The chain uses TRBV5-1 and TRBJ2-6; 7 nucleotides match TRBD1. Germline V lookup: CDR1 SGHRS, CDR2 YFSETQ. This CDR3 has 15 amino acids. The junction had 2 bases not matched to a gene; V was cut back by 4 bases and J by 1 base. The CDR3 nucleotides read TGCGCCAGCAGCAACAGGGGTTCTGGGGCCAACGTCCTGACTTTC. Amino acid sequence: CASSNRGSGANVLTF.

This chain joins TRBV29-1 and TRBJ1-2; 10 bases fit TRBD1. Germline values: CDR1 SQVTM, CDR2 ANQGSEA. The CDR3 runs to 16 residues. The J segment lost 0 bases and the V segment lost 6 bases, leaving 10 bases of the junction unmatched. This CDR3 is CSVRDRGSLTNYGYTF. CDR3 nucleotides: TGCAGCGTCCGGGACAGGGGTTCCCTAACTAACTATGGCTACACCTTC.

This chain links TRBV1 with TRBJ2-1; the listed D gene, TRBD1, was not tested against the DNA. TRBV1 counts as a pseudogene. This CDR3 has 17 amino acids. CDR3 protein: CTSRRSLGGAFGNEQFF. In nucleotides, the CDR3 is TGCACCAGCAGACGCTCCCTGGGTGGGGCCTTTGGCAATGAGCAGTTCTTC.

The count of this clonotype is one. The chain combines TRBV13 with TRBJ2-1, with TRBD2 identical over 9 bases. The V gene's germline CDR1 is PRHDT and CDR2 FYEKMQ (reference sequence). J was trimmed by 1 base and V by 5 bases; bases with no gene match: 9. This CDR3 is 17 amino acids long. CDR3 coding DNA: TGTGCCAGCAGCCTCGATAGCGGGGGACCTTCCTACAATGAGCAGTTCTTC. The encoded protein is CASSLDSGGPSYNEQFF.

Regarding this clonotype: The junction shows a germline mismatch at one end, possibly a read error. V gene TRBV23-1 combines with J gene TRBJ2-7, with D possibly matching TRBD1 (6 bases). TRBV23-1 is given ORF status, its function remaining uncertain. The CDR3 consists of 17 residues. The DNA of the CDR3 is TGCGCCAACAGTCAATCGTTGCAGGGGATAACCAACTACGAGCAGTACTTC. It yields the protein CANSQSLQGITNYEQYF.

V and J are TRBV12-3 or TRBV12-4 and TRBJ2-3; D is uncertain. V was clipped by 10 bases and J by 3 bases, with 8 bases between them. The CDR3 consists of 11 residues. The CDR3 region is CATAVTDTQYF. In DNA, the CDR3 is TGTGCCACCGCGGTGACAGATACGCAGTATTTT.

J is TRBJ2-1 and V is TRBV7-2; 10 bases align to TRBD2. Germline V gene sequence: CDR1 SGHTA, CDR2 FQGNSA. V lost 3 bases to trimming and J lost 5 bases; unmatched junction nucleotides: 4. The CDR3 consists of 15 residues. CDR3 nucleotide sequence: TGTGCCAGCAGCTTTACTAGCGGGAACAACAATGAGCAGTTCTTC. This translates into CASSFTSGNNNEQFF. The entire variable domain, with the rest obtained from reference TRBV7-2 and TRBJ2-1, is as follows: GAGVSQSPSNKVTEKGKDVELRCDPISGHTALYWYRQSLGQGLEFLIYFQGNSAPDKSGLPSDRFSAERTGGSVSTLTIQRTQQEDSAVYLCASSFTSGNNNEQFFGPGTRLTVL.

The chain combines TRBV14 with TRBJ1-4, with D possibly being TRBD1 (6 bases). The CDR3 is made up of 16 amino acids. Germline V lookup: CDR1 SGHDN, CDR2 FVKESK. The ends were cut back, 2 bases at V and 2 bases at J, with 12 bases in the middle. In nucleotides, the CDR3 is TGTGCCAGCAGCCAAAGGAGGGGGGGGACTAATGAAAAACTGTTTTTT. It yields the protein CASSQRRGGTNEKLFF.

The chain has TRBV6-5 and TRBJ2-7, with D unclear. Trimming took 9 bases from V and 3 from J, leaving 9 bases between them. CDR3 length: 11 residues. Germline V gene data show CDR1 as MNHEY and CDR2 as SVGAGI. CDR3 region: CASYDGYEQYV. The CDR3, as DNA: TGTGCCAGTTACGACGGCTACGAGCAGTACGTC.

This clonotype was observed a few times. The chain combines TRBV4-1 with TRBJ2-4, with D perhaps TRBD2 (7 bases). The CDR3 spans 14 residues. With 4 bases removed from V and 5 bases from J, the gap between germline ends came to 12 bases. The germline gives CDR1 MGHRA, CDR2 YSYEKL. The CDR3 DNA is TGCGCCAGCAGCCTAGGGGGGGACCAAAACATTCAGTACTTC. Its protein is CASSLGGDQNIQYF.

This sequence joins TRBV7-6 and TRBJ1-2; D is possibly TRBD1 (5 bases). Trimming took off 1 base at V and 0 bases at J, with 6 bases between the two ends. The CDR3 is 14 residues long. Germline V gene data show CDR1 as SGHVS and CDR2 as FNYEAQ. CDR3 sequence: CASSLGGPNYGYTF. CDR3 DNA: TGTGCCAGCAGCTTAGGGGGCCCTAACTATGGCTACACCTTC.

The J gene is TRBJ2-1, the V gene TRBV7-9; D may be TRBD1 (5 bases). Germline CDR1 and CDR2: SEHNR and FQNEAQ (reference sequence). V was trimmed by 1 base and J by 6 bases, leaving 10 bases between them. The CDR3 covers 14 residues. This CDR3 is CASSLVRVGNEQFF. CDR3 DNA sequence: TGTGCCAGCAGCTTAGTCAGGGTCGGCAATGAGCAGTTCTTC.

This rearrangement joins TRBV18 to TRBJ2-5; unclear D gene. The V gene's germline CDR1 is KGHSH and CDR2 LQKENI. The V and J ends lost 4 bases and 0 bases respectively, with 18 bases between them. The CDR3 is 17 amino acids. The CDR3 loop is CASSRPLDWQDQETQYF. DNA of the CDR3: TGTGCCAGCTCACGCCCCCTAGATTGGCAGGACCAAGAGACCCAGTACTTC.

CDR3 in DNA: TGCAGCGTCGCCTGGGAGGGGACTTTCACAGATACGCAGTATTTT. The encoded protein is CSVAWEGTFTDTQYF. This chain connects TRBV29-1 to TRBJ2-3, with 7 bases fitting TRBD2. Germline V gives CDR1 SQVTM, CDR2 ANQGSEA. This CDR3 has 15 amino acids. The V and J ends lost 6 bases and 2 bases, in that order; junction bases with no gene match: 11.